The rows below give T cell receptor beta chains drawn from one sample of a study of spatial heterogeneity in lung cancer. TCRdb reprocessed the 5' RACE reads via MiXCR and lists one record per CDR3 protein. The sample shows 90,000 to 95,000 distinct CDR3 sequences, over 9.5% of them seen only once. The material was PBMCs, obtained at surgery. The source of these receptors is a male donor with early-stage non-small cell lung cancer. CDR3s include the opening cysteine and the closing phenylalanine or tryptophan. Each record gives: CDR3 DNA, CDR3 protein, clone size, V gene, D gene, J gene. A D gene is named only where the DNA matches it firmly. Size values are once, few and many counts, or a class for expanded clones, and some rows have none.

CDR3nt: TGTGCCAGCAGCTCTCCCGGGGGGAGACCTAGCACAGATACGCAGTATTTT
CDR3aa: CASSSPGGRPSTDTQYF
abundance: few
v_gene: TRBV7-2
d_gene: TRBD2
j_gene: TRBJ2-3

CDR3nt: TGTGCCAGCAGTTTAGCGGGTACTAGTTCCTACGAGCAGTACTTC
CDR3aa: CASSLAGTSSYEQYF
abundance: -
v_gene: TRBV12-3/TRBV12-4
d_gene: -
j_gene: TRBJ2-7

CDR3nt: TGTGCCAGCAGTTACCAAGGACAAACCTACGAGCAGTACTTC
CDR3aa: CASSYQGQTYEQYF
abundance: many
v_gene: TRBV6-2/TRBV6-3
d_gene: -
j_gene: TRBJ2-7

CDR3nt: TGTGCCACCAGTGACCGCGGGGGCCAGCCCCAGCATTTT
CDR3aa: CATSDRGGQPQHF
abundance: -
v_gene: TRBV24-1
d_gene: -
j_gene: TRBJ1-5

CDR3nt: TGTGCCAGCAGTTTGTTGACTAGCGGCACAGATACGCAGTATTTT
CDR3aa: CASSLLTSGTDTQYF
abundance: few
v_gene: TRBV12-3/TRBV12-4
d_gene: TRBD2
j_gene: TRBJ2-3

CDR3nt: TGTGCCAGCAGACCGGACAGGGACCAGCCCCAGCATTTT
CDR3aa: CASRPDRDQPQHF
abundance: -
v_gene: TRBV7-2
d_gene: TRBD1
j_gene: TRBJ1-5

CDR3nt: TGTGCCAGCAGCCCCGGACCTTTCGGGGAGCTGTTTTTT
CDR3aa: CASSPGPFGELFF
abundance: -
v_gene: TRBV7-2
d_gene: -
j_gene: TRBJ2-2

CDR3nt: TGTGCCAGCAGTCCCGGACCGTCCTGGGGCACAGATACGCAGTATTTT
CDR3aa: CASSPGPSWGTDTQYF
abundance: many
v_gene: TRBV27
d_gene: -
j_gene: TRBJ2-3

CDR3nt: TGTGCCAGCAGCTCGACGACAGGGGCCTACGAGCAGTACTTC
CDR3aa: CASSSTTGAYEQYF
abundance: few
v_gene: TRBV5-4
d_gene: TRBD1
j_gene: TRBJ2-7

CDR3nt: TGTGCCAGCAGCTTGGGACTAGACTACGAGCAGTACTTC
CDR3aa: CASSLGLDYEQYF
abundance: few
v_gene: TRBV5-6
d_gene: -
j_gene: TRBJ2-7

CDR3nt: TGCAGTGCTAGAGATCGAGCTTCCAATCAGCCCCAGCATTTT
CDR3aa: CSARDRASNQPQHF
abundance: few
v_gene: TRBV20-1
d_gene: -
j_gene: TRBJ1-5

CDR3nt: TGTGCCAGCAGGGGTCCGACAGGGCCCTACGAGCAGTACTTC
CDR3aa: CASRGPTGPYEQYF
abundance: few
v_gene: TRBV28
d_gene: TRBD1
j_gene: TRBJ2-7

CDR3nt: TGCGCCAGCAGCTTGGCACTAGCGGGGGGCTACCGCACAGATACGCAGTATTTT
CDR3aa: CASSLALAGGYRTDTQYF
abundance: few
v_gene: TRBV5-1
d_gene: TRBD2
j_gene: TRBJ2-3

CDR3nt: TGCAGCGTTGTCGGGGGCACGAACACCGGGGAGCTGTTTTTT
CDR3aa: CSVVGGTNTGELFF
abundance: -
v_gene: TRBV29-1
d_gene: -
j_gene: TRBJ2-2

CDR3nt: TGTGCCAGCAGCCAAGTTAGGGAAGATACGCAGTATTTT
CDR3aa: CASSQVREDTQYF
abundance: many
v_gene: TRBV4-2
d_gene: -
j_gene: TRBJ2-3

CDR3nt: TGCAGTGCAAGGGGGACAGGGGGCACTGAAGCTTTCTTT
CDR3aa: CSARGTGGTEAFF
abundance: few
v_gene: TRBV20-1
d_gene: TRBD1
j_gene: TRBJ1-1

CDR3nt: TGTGCCAGCAGCGGAAGGGTTTCCATGAACACTGAAGCTTTCTTT
CDR3aa: CASSGRVSMNTEAFF
abundance: many
v_gene: TRBV28
d_gene: -
j_gene: TRBJ1-1

CDR3nt: TGTGCCAGCAGCTTAATACTAGCGGGGCAGCAGTTCTTC
CDR3aa: CASSLILAGQQFF
abundance: many
v_gene: TRBV7-3
d_gene: TRBD2
j_gene: TRBJ2-1

CDR3nt: TGCGCCAGCAGCCAAGATCTTATACAAGGTGAAGCTTTCTTT
CDR3aa: CASSQDLIQGEAFF
abundance: few
v_gene: TRBV4-3
d_gene: -
j_gene: TRBJ1-1

CDR3nt: TGTGCCACCAGCAAGGAGCGGAATTACAATGAGCAGTTCTTC
CDR3aa: CATSKERNYNEQFF
abundance: many
v_gene: TRBV15
d_gene: -
j_gene: TRBJ2-1

CDR3nt: TGTGCCAGCAGCGCCTCCACAGTGACGCAGTATTTT
CDR3aa: CASSASTVTQYF
abundance: -
v_gene: TRBV25-1
d_gene: -
j_gene: TRBJ2-3

CDR3nt: TGTGCCAGCAAAGTGGGGAACGACAATGAGCAGTTCTTC
CDR3aa: CASKVGNDNEQFF
abundance: -
v_gene: TRBV28
d_gene: -
j_gene: TRBJ2-1

CDR3nt: TGTGCCAGCAGCTCCAGCGGGAGGGGCTACAATGAGCAGTTCTTC
CDR3aa: CASSSSGRGYNEQFF
abundance: few
v_gene: TRBV11-1
d_gene: TRBD2
j_gene: TRBJ2-1

CDR3nt: TGTGCCAGCAGCTTGAACGATGAGCAGTTCTTC
CDR3aa: CASSLNDEQFF
abundance: -
v_gene: TRBV7-9
d_gene: -
j_gene: TRBJ2-1

CDR3nt: TGTGCCAGCAGCCCCGGGAGCGGGGAGGGTTTAAGCTCCTACAATGAGCAGTTCTTC
CDR3aa: CASSPGSGEGLSSYNEQFF
abundance: few
v_gene: TRBV7-3
d_gene: TRBD2
j_gene: TRBJ2-1

CDR3nt: TGTGCCAGCCGAACTAGTACTAACTCCTACAATGAGCAGTTCTTC
CDR3aa: CASRTSTNSYNEQFF
abundance: few
v_gene: TRBV6-1
d_gene: -
j_gene: TRBJ2-1

CDR3nt: TGTGCCAGCAGAAAAAGCGGGAGCTCCTACAATGAGCAGTTCTTC
CDR3aa: CASRKSGSSYNEQFF
abundance: many
v_gene: TRBV27
d_gene: TRBD2
j_gene: TRBJ2-1

CDR3nt: TGTGCCAGCAGTTCCTACGACAGGTCTGGAAACACCATATATTTT
CDR3aa: CASSSYDRSGNTIYF
abundance: many
v_gene: TRBV6-5
d_gene: -
j_gene: TRBJ1-3

CDR3nt: TGTGCCAGCAGTTGGGGACAGGGGCTCCAGGGTACGCAGTATTTT
CDR3aa: CASSWGQGLQGTQYF
abundance: -
v_gene: TRBV6-6
d_gene: TRBD1
j_gene: TRBJ2-3

CDR3nt: TGCGCCAGCAGCCAAAAGGACTATTCCTACGAGCAGTACTTC
CDR3aa: CASSQKDYSYEQYF
abundance: -
v_gene: TRBV4-3
d_gene: -
j_gene: TRBJ2-7